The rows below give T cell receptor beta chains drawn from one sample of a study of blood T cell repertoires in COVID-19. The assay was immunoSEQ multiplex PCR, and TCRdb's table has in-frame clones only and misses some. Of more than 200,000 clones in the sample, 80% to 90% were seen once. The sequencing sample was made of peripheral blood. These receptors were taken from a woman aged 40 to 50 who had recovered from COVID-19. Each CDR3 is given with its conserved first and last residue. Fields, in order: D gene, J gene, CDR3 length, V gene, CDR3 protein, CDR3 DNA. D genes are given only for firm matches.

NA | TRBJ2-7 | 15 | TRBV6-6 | CASSLGIKTYYEQYF | TGTGCCAGCAGTCTCGGGATCAAGACCTACTACGAGCAGTACTTC
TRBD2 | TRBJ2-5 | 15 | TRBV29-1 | CSVSGGPSDQETQYF | TGCAGCGTCTCGGGGGGGCCCTCTGACCAAGAGACCCAGTACTTC
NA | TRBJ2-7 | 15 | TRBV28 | CASSLWGTASYEQYF | TGTGCCAGCAGTTTATGGGGGACTGCCTCCTACGAGCAGTACTTC
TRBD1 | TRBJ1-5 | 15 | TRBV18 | CASSYSGTANQPQHF | TGTGCCAGCTCGTACTCCGGGACAGCAAATCAGCCCCAGCATTTT
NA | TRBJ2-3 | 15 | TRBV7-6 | CASSTVGGPSDTQYF | TGTGCCAGCAGCACGGTCGGGGGGCCATCAGATACGCAGTATTTT
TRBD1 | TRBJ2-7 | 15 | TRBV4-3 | CASSQDRGRWYEQYF | TGCGCCAGCAGCCAAGATAGGGGGCGCTGGTACGAGCAGTACTTC
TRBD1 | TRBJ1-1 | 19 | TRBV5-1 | CASSSEPPGQGAGYTEAFF | TGCGCCAGCAGCTCCGAACCTCCGGGACAGGGGGCGGGTTACACTGAAGCTTTCTTT
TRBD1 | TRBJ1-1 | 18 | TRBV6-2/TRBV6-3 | CASSYHPLQGARNTEAFF | TGTGCCAGCAGTTACCACCCTTTACAGGGGGCCCGAAACACTGAAGCTTTCTTT
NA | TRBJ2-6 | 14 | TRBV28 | CASSPHSGANVLTF | TGTGCCAGCAGTCCCCATTCTGGGGCCAACGTCCTGACTTTC
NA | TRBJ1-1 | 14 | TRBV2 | CASSVLIENTEAFF | TGTGCCAGCAGTGTATTAATAGAGAACACTGAAGCTTTCTTT